This T cell receptor (beta chain) was identified during a study of response to subunit inactivated influenza vaccine. In germline, CDR1 is DFQATT, CDR2 SNEGSKA (reference sequence). Trimming took 7 bases from V and 7 from J, leaving 20 bases between them. The CDR3 loop spans 14 amino acids. Study outcomes and limitations: After each seasonal influenza vaccination, few new T cells are recruited, the authors suggested.

TCRdb used MiXCR to reprocess the RT-PCR reads, holding one entry per CDR3 protein. The sample consists of about 520,000 distinct CDR3 sequences, around 25% of them appearing once. This clonotype came up a few times. Antigen specificity is unknown. The gene calls are TRBV20-1 and TRBJ2-1; perhaps TRBD2 as D (6 bases). Sequenced material: CD4+ T cells sorted from PBMCs, taken more than 4 days after vaccination. The sequence was collected from a man in his fifties or sixties who received an inactivated influenza vaccine. Here the CDR3 DNA reads TGCAGTGGCCAGGAGGGGCCTCTGGGGAATGAGCAGTTCTTC. It translates to CSGQEGPLGNEQFF.